Presented here are 4 T cell receptor beta chains from one specimen sequenced in a study of PD-L1 blockade in urothelial cancer. Stated time point: pretreatment peripheral blood. The assay was immunoSEQ multiplex PCR, and TCRdb's table has in-frame clones only and misses some. The sample contains about 86,000 clones, about 85% of which appear only once. The source material was PBMCs, sampled around atezolizumab (anti-PD-L1) treatment. The origin of the receptors is a man between 60 and 75 years old with urothelial cancer.

The J gene is TRBJ2-5, the V gene TRBV9; weak D call: TRBD2 (6 bases). V was cut by 4 bases and J by 5 bases, with 18 bases left in between. Germline values: CDR1 SGDLS, CDR2 YYNGEE. This CDR3 is built from 15 residues. The CDR3 sequence is CASSPGLQSTETQYF. The CDR3 nucleotides read TGTGCCAGCAGCCCGGGACTCCAATCAACGGAGACCCAGTACTTC.

The rearrangement links TRBV29-1 to TRBJ2-1, with TRBD2 matching 9 bases. Germline V CDR1 and CDR2: SQVTM, ANQGSEA. The CDR3 consists of 15 residues. The V segment lost 1 base and the J segment 7 bases; nucleotides outside the gene matches: 8. This CDR3 is CSVEGGRAGNNEQFF. Here the CDR3 DNA reads TGCAGCGTTGAAGGCGGGAGGGCCGGAAATAATGAGCAGTTCTTC.

The chain recombines TRBV5-4 with TRBJ2-5; D is possibly TRBD2 (5 bases). Germline values: CDR1 SGHNT, CDR2 YYREEE (reference sequence). The V end was cut by 0 bases, the J end by 3 bases, with 12 bases between. This CDR3 comprises 15 residues. CDR3 DNA sequence: TGTGCCAGCAGCTTGGGAGGGTTGGGTAAAGAGACCCAGTACTTC. This translates into CASSLGGLGKETQYF.

The rearrangement links TRBV6-1 to TRBJ2-2; a possible D gene is TRBD1 (5 bases). Germline CDR1 and CDR2: MNHNS and SASEGT. This CDR3 is 15 amino acids long. V lost 3 bases to trimming and J lost 1 base, with 9 bases between them. CDR3 loop: CASSEVGQNTGELFF. The CDR3 DNA reads TGTGCCAGCAGTGAGGTCGGACAGAACACCGGGGAGCTGTTTTTT.